A single sample gave rise to the 20 T cell receptor beta chains below, sequenced in a study of blood T cell dynamics during melanoma immunotherapy. Method: immunoSEQ multiplex PCR; TCRdb's copy keeps in-frame clones and lacks some. The table shows about 16,000 clones, with roughly 90% occurring only once. Time point reported: pre-treatment baseline. This specimen was blood, taken from a patient treated with checkpoint blockade. These receptors originate from a human donor with melanoma.

This clone was seen only once. The chain couples TRBV18 to TRBJ1-3; D is uncertain. This CDR3 contains 13 residues. CDR1 is KGHSH, CDR2 LQKENI, per germline. The V end lost 2 bases, the J end lost 2 bases, and 4 bases lay between the germline ends. The CDR3 here is CASSPETGNTIYF. The DNA of the CDR3 is TGTGCCAGCTCACCAGAAACTGGAAACACCATATATTTT. The full variable domain, in which reference TRBV18 and TRBJ1-3 provide the parts outside the CDR3, is NAGVMQNPRHLVRRRGQEARLRCSPMKGHSHVYWYRQLPEEGLKFMVYLQKENIIDESGMPKERFSAEFPKEGPSILRIQQVVRGDSAAYFCASSPETGNTIYFGEGSWLTVV.

The chain joins TRBV6-5 to TRBJ2-1, with 7 bases matching TRBD2. Trimming took 2 bases from V and 7 from J; bases not matched to a gene: 2. The CDR3 consists of 13 residues. Germline CDR1 MNHEY, CDR2 SVGAGI. Written as DNA, the CDR3 is TGTGCCAGCAGTTACGGGGAGGGAAATGAGCAGTTCTTC. Its translation: CASSYGEGNEQFF.

This rearrangement joins TRBV5-1 to TRBJ2-7; D assignment may be TRBD1 or TRBD2 (6 bases each). V lost 7 bases to trimming and J lost 6 bases, with 17 bases between them. Germline loops: CDR1 SGHRS, CDR2 YFSETQ. This CDR3 spans 13 amino acids. The CDR3 is CASRRDPGAEQYF. CDR3 nucleotides: TGCGCCAGCCGCCGGGACCCGGGGGCCGAGCAGTACTTC.

The V and J genes are TRBV6-1 and TRBJ1-2; D possibly corresponds to TRBD1 (6 bases). The V gene's germline CDR1 is MNHNS and CDR2 SASEGT. This CDR3 spans 12 amino acids. The CDR3 here is CAGGAGWNGYTF. The CDR3 nucleotides read TGTGCTGGGGGGGCAGGGTGGAATGGCTACACCTTC.

This rearrangement joins TRBV2 to TRBJ2-1; D is unclear. The CDR3 totals 11 residues. V was cut by 6 bases and J by 6 bases, with 6 bases left in between. Germline loops: CDR1 SNHLY, CDR2 FYNNEI. DNA of the CDR3: TGTGCCAGCAGATCCACCAATGAGCAGTTCTTC. Amino acids: CASRSTNEQFF.

V and J are TRBV5-4 and TRBJ2-3; TRBD2 matches at 9 bases. Germline V gene sequence: CDR1 SGHNT, CDR2 YYREEE (reference sequence). The CDR3 sequence is 15 residues long. Germline trimming cut 4 bases from V and 1 base from J; bases unmatched to any gene: 4. DNA for the CDR3: TGTGCCAGCAGCCCCCAGCGGGGGGGCACAGATACGCAGTATTTT. This encodes CASSPQRGGTDTQYF.

The table lists this clone with a count of one. CDR3 loop: CASSLGPPIREQYF. The DNA for the CDR3 is TGTGCCAGCAGCCTCGGCCCCCCCATTCGGGAGCAGTACTTC. V is TRBV5-5 and J is TRBJ2-7; D not certain. Germline CDR1 reads SGHKS; CDR2 reads YYEKEE (reference sequence). V was shortened by 4 bases and J by 7 bases, with 18 bases between the two germline ends. The CDR3 loop spans 14 amino acids.

The count of this clone is one. V gene TRBV5-1 combines with J gene TRBJ2-7; D gene ambiguous. The V gene lost 0 bases and the J gene lost 0 bases, with 7 bases spanning the gap. In germline, CDR1 is SGHRS, CDR2 YFSETQ. This CDR3 has 14 amino acids. CDR3 nucleotides: TGCGCCAGCAGCTTGGTCGAGCTCTCCTACGAGCAGTACTTC. Its protein product is CASSLVELSYEQYF. Full variable domain (outside the CDR3, taken from reference TRBV5-1 and TRBJ2-7): KAGVTQTPRYLIKTRGQQVTLSCSPISGHRSVSWYQQTPGQGLQFLFEYFSETQRNKGNFPGRFSGRQFSNSRSEMNVSTLELGDSALYLCASSLVELSYEQYFGPGTRLTVT.

V gene TRBV7-2 combines with J gene TRBJ1-2; 7 bases line up with TRBD1. The germline gives CDR1 SGHTA, CDR2 FQGNSA. The CDR3 has 15 amino acids. V dropped 7 bases and J dropped 6; count of bases not matched to a gene: 14. The CDR3 protein is CASTTYKGGGDGYTF. For the CDR3, the DNA is TGTGCCAGCACCACTTATAAGGGAGGGGGCGATGGCTACACCTTC.

The chain joins TRBV6-6 to TRBJ1-2; TRBD1 agrees at 10 bases. CDR1 and CDR2 (germline): MNHNY, SVGAGI (reference sequence). The length of the CDR3 is 14 residues. Germline trimming cut 4 bases from V and 2 bases from J; bases unmatched to any gene: 1. The CDR3 sequence: CASSWGQGNYGYTF. The DNA of the CDR3 is TGTGCCAGCAGTTGGGGACAGGGGAACTATGGCTACACCTTC.

V usage is TRBV18 and J usage is TRBJ2-5; TRBD2 might be the D (6 bases). Germline-derived CDR1 and CDR2 are KGHSH and LQKENI. V lost 2 bases to trimming and J lost 5 bases, with 18 bases between them. The CDR3 consists of 16 residues. The CDR3 DNA sequence: TGTGCCAGCTCACCAAATTTCGGGGGAACGCAGGAGACCCAGTACTTC. It codes for CASSPNFGGTQETQYF.

CDR3 protein: CASSFTTGGSYNEQFF. CDR3 nucleotide sequence: TGTGCCAGCAGCTTCACGACAGGGGGCTCCTACAATGAGCAGTTCTTC. V gene TRBV5-6 combines with J gene TRBJ2-1; 9 bases fit TRBD1. Germline CDR1 SGHDT, CDR2 YYEEEE. J gave up 0 bases and V 2 bases, and 3 bases lay outside the gene matches. The CDR3 has 16 amino acids.

The rearrangement links TRBV5-1 to TRBJ2-7; 9 bases fit TRBD1. V shed 4 bases, J shed 2 bases, and the junction held 10 bases outside the gene matches. The CDR3 is 16 residues long. From germline, CDR1 is SGHRS and CDR2 YFSETQ. The CDR3 loop reads CASSPSPGQGTYEQYF. The CDR3 DNA is TGCGCCAGCAGCCCTTCACCGGGACAGGGAACCTACGAGCAGTACTTC.

The V gene is TRBV9, the J gene TRBJ1-1, with unresolved D. CDR1 SGDLS and CDR2 YYNGEE come from the germline V gene. The CDR3 loop spans 14 amino acids. Trimming cost V 4 bases and J 4 bases, with 14 bases left between them. This CDR3 is CASSPASRATEAFF. Here the CDR3 DNA reads TGTGCCAGCAGCCCTGCCAGCCGTGCCACTGAAGCTTTCTTT.

The chain employs TRBV7-3 and TRBJ1-1; tentatively, D is TRBD1 (5 bases). CDR1 and CDR2 from the germline V gene are SGHTA and FQGTGA. This CDR3 region has 14 residues. Trimming took 1 base from V and 4 from J, leaving 10 bases between them. The CDR3 is CASSLMGGSTEAFF. The CDR3 coding sequence is TGTGCCAGCAGCTTAATGGGGGGGAGCACTGAAGCTTTCTTT.

This clone occurred once. V and J are TRBV27 and TRBJ2-7, with TRBD1 matching 7 bases. Germline V gene sequence: CDR1 MNHEY, CDR2 SMNVEV (reference sequence). The ends lost 8 bases at V and 2 bases at J; junction bases unmatched: 15. This CDR3 has 16 residues. The CDR3 here is CASRDSARFPAYEQYF. The DNA of the CDR3 is TGTGCCAGCCGGGACAGCGCTCGGTTCCCCGCCTACGAGCAGTACTTC.

This clone was observed once. This sequence joins TRBV28 and TRBJ1-2; a possible D gene is TRBD1 (5 bases). V was trimmed by 3 bases and J by 5 bases, leaving 13 bases between them. The CDR3 spans 14 residues. Per the germline V gene, CDR1 is MDHEN and CDR2 is SYDVKM. CDR3 amino acids: CASSLRPEGYGYTF. Here the CDR3 DNA reads TGTGCCAGCAGTTTGCGACCCGAGGGGTATGGCTACACCTTC.

J is TRBJ1-2 and V is TRBV5-6; D might be TRBD1 (5 bases). V lost 5 bases and J lost 3, with 17 bases in between. Germline values: CDR1 SGHDT, CDR2 YYEEEE. The CDR3 contains 15 residues. CDR3 coding DNA: TGTGCCAGCAGTTACGCCAGGGAGGCGTACTATGGCTACACCTTC. Translating it yields CASSYAREAYYGYTF.

The chain uses TRBV2 and TRBJ2-3, with a possible D match to TRBD2 (6 bases). The ends were cut back, 5 bases at V and 0 bases at J, with 9 bases in the middle. CDR3 size: 14 residues. Germline values: CDR1 SNHLY, CDR2 FYNNEI. As DNA, the CDR3 is TGTGCCAGCAGTCTAGCGCCTAGCACAGATACGCAGTATTTT. This sequence encodes CASSLAPSTDTQYF.

The chain employs TRBV28 and TRBJ1-2; 10 nucleotides match TRBD1. Trimming took 5 bases from V and 8 from J; bases not matched to a gene: 14. Germline V gene sequence: CDR1 MDHEN, CDR2 SYDVKM. CDR3 length equals 16 residues. CDR3 sequence (DNA): TGTGCCAGCAGTCAGACAGGGGGCCTATCTTCTGCCGGCTACACCTTC. Its protein product is CASSQTGGLSSAGYTF.